This T cell receptor (beta chain) was captured in a study of cytomegalovirus exposure and HLA in healthy donors. As for this clone: Its specificity is unknown.

The study, taken as a whole, reports: Reported findings show TCR beta sequences accurately forecast HLA-A and HLA-B alleles in most subjects. Analyzed later, most CMV-associated TCR beta chains appeared HLA-restricted. Later on, an analysis found that several of the most significant clusters appeared to be linked to common viral pathogens, which included parvovirus B19. For most TCR sequences rarity was the rule, although some public TCRs occurred in many donors.

V lost 2 bases, J lost 3 bases, and 14 bases lay in between. CDR3 length: 15 amino acids. Germline CDR1 is SGHTA and CDR2 is FQGTGA. The study ran its PCR with 60 Vbeta and 13 Jbeta primers. Clones were sequenced by immunoSEQ multiplex PCR, and TCRdb holds only the in-frame ones, with some missing. Of about 160,000 clones in the sample, approximately 70% were seen once. The chain links TRBV7-3 to TRBJ2-7; D is perhaps TRBD1 (5 bases). The clonotype originates from a man in his forties in good health and CMV-seropositive. Sequencing was performed on PBMCs. The CDR3 spells CASSLVQGSRYEQYF. The CDR3 coding sequence is TGTGCCAGCAGCTTAGTCCAGGGCTCTCGCTACGAGCAGTACTTC. The whole variable domain, remainder taken from reference TRBV7-3 and TRBJ2-7, is GAGVSQTPSNKVTEKGKYVELRCDPISGHTALYWYRQSLGQGPEFLIYFQGTGAADDSGLPNDRFFAVRPEGSVSTLKIQRTERGDSAVYLCASSLVQGSRYEQYFGPGTRLTVT.